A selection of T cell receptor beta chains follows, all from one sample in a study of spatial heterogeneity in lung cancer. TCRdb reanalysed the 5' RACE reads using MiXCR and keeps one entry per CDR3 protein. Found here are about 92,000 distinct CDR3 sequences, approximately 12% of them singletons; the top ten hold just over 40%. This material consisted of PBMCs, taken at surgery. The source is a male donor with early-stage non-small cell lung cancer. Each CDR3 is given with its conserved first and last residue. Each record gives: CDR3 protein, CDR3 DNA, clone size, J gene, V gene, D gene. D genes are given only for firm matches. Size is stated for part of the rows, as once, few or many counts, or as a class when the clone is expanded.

cdr3_aa: CASSPTSARSSYEQYF; cdr3_nt: TGTGCCAGCAGCCCCACTAGCGCTAGGAGCTCCTACGAGCAGTACTTC; clone_size: few; j_call: TRBJ2-7; v_call: TRBV7-2; d_call: TRBD2
cdr3_aa: CASSLMTGANQPQHF; cdr3_nt: TGTGCCAGCAGCCTAATGACAGGGGCAAATCAGCCCCAGCATTTT; clone_size: -; j_call: TRBJ1-5; v_call: TRBV7-2; d_call: TRBD1
cdr3_aa: CASSSRRTLDYGYTF; cdr3_nt: TGTGCCAGCAGCTCTCGACGGACCCTTGACTATGGCTACACCTTC; clone_size: few; j_call: TRBJ1-2; v_call: TRBV7-2; d_call: -
cdr3_aa: CASSLPSTNPSTDTQYF; cdr3_nt: TGTGCCAGCAGCCTCCCGTCGACAAATCCAAGCACAGATACGCAGTATTTT; clone_size: -; j_call: TRBJ2-3; v_call: TRBV7-2; d_call: -
cdr3_aa: CASRVAGVTEAFF; cdr3_nt: TGTGCCAGCAGGGTAGCCGGGGTTACTGAAGCTTTCTTT; clone_size: -; j_call: TRBJ1-1; v_call: TRBV6-2/TRBV6-3; d_call: -
cdr3_aa: CSASLGNQPQHF; cdr3_nt: TGCAGTGCCAGCCTGGGGAATCAGCCCCAGCATTTT; clone_size: few; j_call: TRBJ1-5; v_call: TRBV20-1; d_call: -
cdr3_aa: CASSPLGGPETQYF; cdr3_nt: TGTGCCAGCAGCCCGTTGGGCGGACCTGAGACCCAGTACTTC; clone_size: few; j_call: TRBJ2-5; v_call: TRBV7-2; d_call: -
cdr3_aa: CSVVGGLYEQYF; cdr3_nt: TGCAGCGTTGTAGGGGGGCTCTACGAGCAGTACTTC; clone_size: many; j_call: TRBJ2-7; v_call: TRBV29-1; d_call: -
cdr3_aa: CASKRASRERTEAFF; cdr3_nt: TGTGCCAGCAAAAGGGCGTCCAGGGAGCGTACTGAAGCTTTCTTT; clone_size: few; j_call: TRBJ1-1; v_call: TRBV2; d_call: -
cdr3_aa: CASSSTDQPQHF; cdr3_nt: TGTGCCAGCAGTTCCACAGATCAGCCCCAGCATTTT; clone_size: -; j_call: TRBJ1-5; v_call: TRBV28; d_call: -
cdr3_aa: CASSLVGGGNEQFF; cdr3_nt: TGTGCCAGCAGCTTAGTGGGGGGTGGCAATGAGCAGTTCTTC; clone_size: -; j_call: TRBJ2-1; v_call: TRBV7-8; d_call: -
cdr3_aa: CASRVENIQYF; cdr3_nt: TGCGCCAGCAGAGTAGAAAACATTCAGTACTTC; clone_size: -; j_call: TRBJ2-4; v_call: TRBV5-1; d_call: -
cdr3_aa: CASREQGLVLNQPQHF; cdr3_nt: TGTGCCAGCAGGGAACAGGGACTTGTTTTAAATCAGCCCCAGCATTTT; clone_size: few; j_call: TRBJ1-5; v_call: TRBV27; d_call: -
cdr3_aa: CASSLGISTDTQYF; cdr3_nt: TGTGCCAGCAGCTTAGGGATTTCCACAGATACGCAGTATTTT; clone_size: many; j_call: TRBJ2-3; v_call: TRBV7-2; d_call: -
cdr3_aa: CASSPLLNEQFF; cdr3_nt: TGTGCCAGCAGCCCATTGCTCAATGAGCAGTTCTTC; clone_size: many; j_call: TRBJ2-1; v_call: TRBV7-9; d_call: -
cdr3_aa: CASSLFGQGAYEQYF; cdr3_nt: TGCGCCAGCAGCTTGTTTGGGCAGGGTGCGTACGAGCAGTACTTC; clone_size: -; j_call: TRBJ2-7; v_call: TRBV5-1; d_call: -
cdr3_aa: CSASGQEVVIWDRETQYF; cdr3_nt: TGCAGTGCTAGTGGGCAGGAGGTTGTGATTTGGGACCGGGAGACCCAGTACTTC; clone_size: -; j_call: TRBJ2-5; v_call: TRBV20-1; d_call: -
cdr3_aa: CASSSAGGETQYF; cdr3_nt: TGTGCCAGCAGCTCAGCGGGGGGGGAGACCCAGTACTTC; clone_size: many; j_call: TRBJ2-5; v_call: TRBV11-3; d_call: TRBD2
cdr3_aa: CASSLHSQGQYF; cdr3_nt: TGTGCCAGCAGCCTTCACAGTCAGGGGCAGTACTTC; clone_size: many; j_call: TRBJ2-7; v_call: TRBV7-9; d_call: -
cdr3_aa: CASTARAGELFF; cdr3_nt: TGTGCCAGCACAGCGAGAGCCGGGGAGCTGTTTTTT; clone_size: few; j_call: TRBJ2-2; v_call: TRBV6-2/TRBV6-3; d_call: -
cdr3_aa: CASSLEAGGSYNEQFF; cdr3_nt: TGTGCCAGCAGCTTAGAGGCGGGAGGGTCCTACAATGAGCAGTTCTTC; clone_size: few; j_call: TRBJ2-1; v_call: TRBV7-9; d_call: TRBD2
cdr3_aa: CASSANLAGGPLANYEQYF; cdr3_nt: TGTGCCAGCAGCGCAAACCTAGCGGGAGGTCCCCTGGCGAACTACGAGCAGTACTTC; clone_size: -; j_call: TRBJ2-7; v_call: TRBV9; d_call: TRBD2
cdr3_aa: CAISESGENTEAFF; cdr3_nt: TGTGCCATCAGTGAGTCGGGGGAGAACACTGAAGCTTTCTTT; clone_size: many; j_call: TRBJ1-1; v_call: TRBV10-3; d_call: -
cdr3_aa: CASSERLYTNYGYTF; cdr3_nt: TGTGCCAGCAGTGAGCGTCTATACACTAACTATGGCTACACCTTC; clone_size: -; j_call: TRBJ1-2; v_call: TRBV6-1; d_call: -
cdr3_aa: CASSPMRYEQYF; cdr3_nt: TGTGCCAGCAGCCCCATGCGATACGAGCAGTACTTC; clone_size: few; j_call: TRBJ2-7; v_call: TRBV11-2; d_call: -
cdr3_aa: CASSLDQNIQYF; cdr3_nt: TGTGCCAGCAGCCTCGATCAAAACATTCAGTACTTC; clone_size: few; j_call: TRBJ2-4; v_call: TRBV7-9; d_call: -
cdr3_aa: CASSLERFANTGELFF; cdr3_nt: TGTGCCAGCAGCTTGGAGCGGTTCGCGAACACCGGGGAGCTGTTTTTT; clone_size: many; j_call: TRBJ2-2; v_call: TRBV7-6; d_call: -
cdr3_aa: CASSQLSGGYNEQFF; cdr3_nt: TGTGCCAGCAGCCAATTGAGCGGGGGGTACAATGAGCAGTTCTTC; clone_size: -; j_call: TRBJ2-1; v_call: TRBV4-2; d_call: TRBD2
cdr3_aa: CSARQEGYGYTF; cdr3_nt: TGCAGTGCTAGACAGGAGGGATATGGCTACACCTTC; clone_size: few; j_call: TRBJ1-2; v_call: TRBV20-1; d_call: -
cdr3_aa: CASSSDRGGYYNEQFF; cdr3_nt: TGTGCCAGCAGCTCCGATCGAGGGGGCTACTACAATGAGCAGTTCTTC; clone_size: -; j_call: TRBJ2-1; v_call: TRBV7-9; d_call: TRBD1
cdr3_aa: CASSLTGRSPTDTQYF; cdr3_nt: TGTGCCAGCAGCTTAACGGGCAGGTCACCCACAGATACGCAGTATTTT; clone_size: few; j_call: TRBJ2-3; v_call: TRBV7-3; d_call: -
cdr3_aa: CASSYGLPFKGDTEAFF; cdr3_nt: TGTGCCAGCAGTTACGGCTTACCATTTAAAGGGGACACTGAAGCTTTCTTT; clone_size: many; j_call: TRBJ1-1; v_call: TRBV6-2/TRBV6-3; d_call: -